These T cell receptor beta chains were read from a single sample in a study of cytotoxic CD8 clonotypes in ibrutinib-treated CLL. Here immunoSEQ multiplex PCR was the method, and the copy in TCRdb shows in-frame clones only, minus some. The sample shows 30,000 to 40,000 clones, 60% to 80% of them seen only once. This material consisted of PBMCs, taken before ibrutinib treatment. All receptors derive from a human donor with chronic lymphocytic leukemia. Both conserved end residues are part of each CDR3. Fields, in order: J gene, V gene, clone size, D gene, CDR3 DNA, CDR3 protein. The D gene is left open where the match is weak. Clone size is shown for a subset of rows, as once, few, many or a class of expanded clone.

j_call: TRBJ2-3
v_call: TRBV4-1
clone_size: NA
d_call: TRBD2
cdr3_nt: TGCGCCAGCAGCCAAGAAACGGGAGGGGGCACAGATACGCAGTATTTT
cdr3_aa: CASSQETGGGTDTQYF

j_call: TRBJ1-5
v_call: TRBV28
clone_size: NA
d_call: TRBD1
cdr3_nt: TGTGCCAGCAGTCTGACAGGGTATTATCAGCCCCAGCATTTT
cdr3_aa: CASSLTGYYQPQHF

j_call: TRBJ2-3
v_call: TRBV19
clone_size: NA
d_call: NA
cdr3_nt: TGTGCCAGTAGTATTAGGCATGGGCTACTCACAGATACGCAGTATTTT
cdr3_aa: CASSIRHGLLTDTQYF

j_call: TRBJ2-7
v_call: TRBV7-2
clone_size: NA
d_call: NA
cdr3_nt: TGTGCCAGCAGCTTCACTACCTACGAGCAGTACTTC
cdr3_aa: CASSFTTYEQYF

j_call: TRBJ2-2
v_call: TRBV25-1
clone_size: NA
d_call: NA
cdr3_nt: TGTGCCAGCAGTGAGACCAGGCTTTTCACCGGGGAGCTGTTTTTT
cdr3_aa: CASSETRLFTGELFF

j_call: TRBJ2-1
v_call: TRBV30
clone_size: few
d_call: NA
cdr3_nt: TGTGCCTGGAGTCAGGGGTTCAACAATGAGCAGTTCTTC
cdr3_aa: CAWSQGFNNEQFF

j_call: TRBJ2-1
v_call: TRBV18
clone_size: NA
d_call: NA
cdr3_nt: TGTGCCAGCTCACCAGCTTCCGCGGTTCGGGAGCAGTTCTTC
cdr3_aa: CASSPASAVREQFF

j_call: TRBJ2-1
v_call: TRBV30
clone_size: NA
d_call: NA
cdr3_nt: TGTGCCTGGAGTGTAGGCGGAGCCTACAATGAGCAGTTCTTC
cdr3_aa: CAWSVGGAYNEQFF

j_call: TRBJ2-7
v_call: TRBV7-9
clone_size: NA
d_call: TRBD1
cdr3_nt: TGTGCCAGCACCAACTTTTTCGGCGAGGGGACAGGCGCGTACGAGCAGTACTTC
cdr3_aa: CASTNFFGEGTGAYEQYF

j_call: TRBJ1-1
v_call: TRBV5-6
clone_size: NA
d_call: NA
cdr3_nt: TGTGCCAGCAGCTTGAGGGGGGCAATGAACACTGAAGCTTTCTTT
cdr3_aa: CASSLRGAMNTEAFF

j_call: TRBJ2-7
v_call: TRBV27
clone_size: NA
d_call: NA
cdr3_nt: TGTGCCAGCAGTTTCTCCAAATCCTACGAGCAGTACTTC
cdr3_aa: CASSFSKSYEQYF

j_call: TRBJ1-2
v_call: TRBV2
clone_size: NA
d_call: NA
cdr3_nt: TGTGCCAGCAGTGAAGGGTTGGGGGGTAACTATGGCTACACCTTC
cdr3_aa: CASSEGLGGNYGYTF

j_call: TRBJ2-1
v_call: TRBV6-5
clone_size: NA
d_call: NA
cdr3_nt: TGTGCCAGCTTTCCCTCGTTATTCTACAATGAGCAGTTCTTC
cdr3_aa: CASFPSLFYNEQFF

j_call: TRBJ2-7
v_call: TRBV9
clone_size: few
d_call: TRBD2
cdr3_nt: TGTGCCAGCAGCGCTAGCGGGGCCTCCTACGAGCAGTACTTC
cdr3_aa: CASSASGASYEQYF

j_call: TRBJ1-1
v_call: TRBV2
clone_size: few
d_call: TRBD1
cdr3_nt: TGTGCCAGCGGGACAGCCACTGAAGCTTTCTTT
cdr3_aa: CASGTATEAFF

j_call: TRBJ2-1
v_call: TRBV30
clone_size: NA
d_call: TRBD2
cdr3_nt: TGTGCCTTTTCCCCGGGACTAGCGGGAGTAGCGGCCTACAATGAGCAGTTCTTC
cdr3_aa: CAFSPGLAGVAAYNEQFF

j_call: TRBJ2-3
v_call: TRBV7-3
clone_size: NA
d_call: TRBD2
cdr3_nt: TGTGCCAGCAGCTTAGGACTAGCGGGAGTTGATACGCAGTATTTT
cdr3_aa: CASSLGLAGVDTQYF

j_call: TRBJ2-2
v_call: TRBV5-1
clone_size: NA
d_call: TRBD1
cdr3_nt: TGCGCCAGCAGCTTGAGGGCAGGGGGCGCGACCGGGGAGCTGTTTTTT
cdr3_aa: CASSLRAGGATGELFF

j_call: TRBJ2-7
v_call: TRBV28
clone_size: NA
d_call: TRBD2
cdr3_nt: TGTGCCAGCAGTTTAAGCGGGGGCGGACTTTACGAGCAGTACTTC
cdr3_aa: CASSLSGGGLYEQYF

j_call: TRBJ1-5
v_call: TRBV6-1
clone_size: once
d_call: TRBD1
cdr3_nt: TGTGCCAGCAAGGCAGGGGGCGTGGGGAATCAGCCCCAGCATTTT
cdr3_aa: CASKAGGVGNQPQHF

j_call: TRBJ1-2
v_call: TRBV5-6
clone_size: NA
d_call: TRBD1
cdr3_nt: TGTGCCAGCAGCTTAGGCGGACAGGCTAACTATGGCTACACCTTC
cdr3_aa: CASSLGGQANYGYTF

j_call: TRBJ1-1
v_call: TRBV4-3
clone_size: few
d_call: NA
cdr3_nt: TGCGCCAGCAGCCAAGATCGACTCCTTGAAGCTTTCTTT
cdr3_aa: CASSQDRLLEAFF

j_call: TRBJ2-2
v_call: TRBV9
clone_size: once
d_call: NA
cdr3_nt: TGTGCCAGCAGCGCCCCCGGGACAAGCAGATCCGGGGAGCTGTTTTTT
cdr3_aa: CASSAPGTSRSGELFF